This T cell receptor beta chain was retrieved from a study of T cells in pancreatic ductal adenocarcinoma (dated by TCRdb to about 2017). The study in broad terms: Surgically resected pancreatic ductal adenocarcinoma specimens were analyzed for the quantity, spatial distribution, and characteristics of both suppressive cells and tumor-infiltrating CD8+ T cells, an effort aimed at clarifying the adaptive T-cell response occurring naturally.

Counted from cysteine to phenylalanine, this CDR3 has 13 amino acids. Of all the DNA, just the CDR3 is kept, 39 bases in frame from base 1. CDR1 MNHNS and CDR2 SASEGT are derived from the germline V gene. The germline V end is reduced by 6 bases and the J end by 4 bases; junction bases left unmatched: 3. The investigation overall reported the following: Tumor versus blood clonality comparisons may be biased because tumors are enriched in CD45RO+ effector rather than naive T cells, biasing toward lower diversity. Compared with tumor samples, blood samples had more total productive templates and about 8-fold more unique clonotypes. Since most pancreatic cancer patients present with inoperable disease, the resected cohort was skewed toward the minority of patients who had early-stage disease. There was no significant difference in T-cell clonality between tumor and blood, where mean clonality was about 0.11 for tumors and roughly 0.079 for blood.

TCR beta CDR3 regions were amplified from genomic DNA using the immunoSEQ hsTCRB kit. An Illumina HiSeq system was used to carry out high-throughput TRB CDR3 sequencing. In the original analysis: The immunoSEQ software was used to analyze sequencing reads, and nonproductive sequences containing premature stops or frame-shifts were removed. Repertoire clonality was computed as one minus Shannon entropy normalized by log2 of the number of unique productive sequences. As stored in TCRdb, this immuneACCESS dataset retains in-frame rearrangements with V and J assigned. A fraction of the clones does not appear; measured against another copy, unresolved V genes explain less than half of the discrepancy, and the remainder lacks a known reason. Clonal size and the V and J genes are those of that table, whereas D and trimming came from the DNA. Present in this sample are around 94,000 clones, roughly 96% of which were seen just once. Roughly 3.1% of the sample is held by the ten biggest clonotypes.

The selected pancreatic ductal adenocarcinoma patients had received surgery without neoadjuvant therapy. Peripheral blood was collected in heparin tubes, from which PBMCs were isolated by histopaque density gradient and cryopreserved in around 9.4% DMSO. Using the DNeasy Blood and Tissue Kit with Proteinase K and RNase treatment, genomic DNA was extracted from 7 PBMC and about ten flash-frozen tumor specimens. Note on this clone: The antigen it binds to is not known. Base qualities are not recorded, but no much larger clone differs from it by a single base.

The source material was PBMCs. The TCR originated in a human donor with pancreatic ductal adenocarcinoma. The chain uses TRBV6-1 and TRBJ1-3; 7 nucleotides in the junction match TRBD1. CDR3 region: CASRGQEGNTIYF. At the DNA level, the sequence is TGTGCCAGCAGAGGACAGGAGGGAAACACCATATATTTT.